Shown below are 2 T cell receptor beta chains from a single sample sequenced in a study of blood T cell repertoires in COVID-19. TCRdb's copy holds only in-frame clones and misses some; the assay was immunoSEQ multiplex PCR. Of 150,000 to 200,000 clones in the sample, roughly nine tenths are singletons; the top ten hold 1% to 1.5%. Sequences were obtained from PBMCs or T cells enriched from blood (not recorded which). All receptors derive from a human donor with acute COVID-19. The donor label of this sample is uncertain.

The J gene is TRBJ2-1, the V gene TRBV4-3; the match to TRBD2 covers 10 bases. Germline CDR1 LGHNA, CDR2 YSLEER. Losses at the gene ends were 3 bases for V and 9 bases for J; bases not matched to a gene: 5. CDR3 size: 14 residues. The chain's CDR3 is CASSHSGGAGEQFF. CDR3 sequence (DNA): TGCGCCAGCAGCCACAGCGGGGGGGCCGGTGAGCAGTTCTTC.

This sequence joins TRBV27 and TRBJ2-7; D perhaps matches TRBD1 (5 bases). This CDR3 contains 14 residues. Germline V gives CDR1 MNHEY, CDR2 SMNVEV (reference sequence). Trimming cost V 3 bases and J 7 bases, with 16 bases left between them. This CDR3 is CASSFQGVSREQYF. The CDR3, as DNA: TGTGCCAGCAGTTTTCAGGGCGTTTCTCGTGAGCAGTACTTC.